One and the same sample provided the 27 T cell receptor beta chains below, sequenced in a study of T cells in Graves' hyperthyroidism and ophthalmopathy. Researchers amplified the TCR beta CDR3 regions from RNA transcripts. First-round RT-PCR targeting the TCR CDR3 was performed with the HTBI primer set. Each CDR3 protein is one row after TCRdb ran MiXCR on the multiplex PCR reads. The table shows some 740,000 distinct CDR3 sequences, with less than 15% occurring only once. The specimen sequenced was blood. The receptors stem from a woman aged 18 to 35 with Graves' hyperthyroidism.

A word on this clonotype: Mismatch with germline at one junction end may stem from a read error. The rearrangement links TRBV19 to TRBJ2-1; D is perhaps TRBD2 (6 bases). The germline V gene encodes CDR1 LNHDA and CDR2 SQIVND (reference sequence). This CDR3 is built from 15 residues. Here the CDR3 DNA reads TGTGCCAGTAGTATTAGGGCGGGGTCCTACAATAAGCAGTTCTTC. Translating gives CASSIRAGSYNKQFF. The whole variable domain, remainder taken from reference TRBV19 and TRBJ2-1, is DGGITQSPKYLFRKEGQNVTLSCEQNLNHDAMYWYRQDPGQGLRLIYYSQIVNDFQKGDIAEGYSVSREKKESFPLTVTSAQKNPTAFYLCASSIRAGSYNKQFFGPGTRLTVL.

Turning to this clonotype: Since no conserved phenylalanine or tryptophan closes the CDR3, a read error is the likely cause. The J gene is TRBJ2-5, the V gene TRBV5-1; 7 bases align to TRBD1. J lost 3 bases, V lost 2 bases, and 1 base had no gene match. CDR3 length: 13 amino acids. CDR1 is SGHRS, CDR2 YFSETQ, per germline. This CDR3 reads CASSFDREETQYL. The CDR3 region has the DNA TGCGCCAGCAGCTTTGACAGGGAAGAGACCCAGTACTTG.

The chain combines TRBV6-5 with TRBJ2-5; 9 bases map to TRBD1. The CDR3 has 18 residues. With V trimmed by 3 bases and J by 2 bases, 13 bases remained unmatched. Germline-derived CDR1 and CDR2 are MNHEY and SVGAGI. The CDR3: CASSYNRGLPQKQETQYF. DNA for the CDR3: TGTGCCAGCAGTTATAACAGGGGGCTCCCCCAGAAACAAGAGACCCAGTACTTC.

This clonotype was seen at least ten times. The V and J genes are TRBV7-9 and TRBJ2-5; the D gene could be TRBD1 or TRBD2 (5 bases each). This CDR3 contains 15 residues. CDR1 and CDR2 (germline): SEHNR, FQNEAQ (reference sequence). Trimming took off 3 bases at V and 5 bases at J, with 16 bases between the two ends. The CDR3 region has the DNA TGTGCCAGCAGCTTTGTTAAGGGGAGAGTGGAGACCCAGTACTTC. Encoded protein: CASSFVKGRVETQYF.

This clonotype was counted at least ten times. The chain combines TRBV3-1 with TRBJ2-3; 13 bases agree with TRBD2. Losses at the gene ends were 3 bases for V and 4 bases for J; bases not matched to a gene: 7. The CDR3 runs to 17 residues. Per germline, CDR1 LGHDT and CDR2 YNNKEL (reference sequence). This chain's CDR3 is CASSQPGLAGVPDTQYF. Here the CDR3 DNA reads TGTGCCAGCAGCCAGCCCGGACTAGCGGGAGTACCAGATACGCAGTATTTT.

V and J are TRBV6-1 and TRBJ2-7, with 7 bases fitting TRBD2. In germline, CDR1 is MNHNS, CDR2 SASEGT. CDR3 length equals 13 residues. With 6 bases clipped from V and 2 bases from J, the junction kept 4 bases outside the gene matches. CDR3 bases: TGTGCCAGCAGAGACGCGGGGGCCTACGAGCAGTACTTC. Its translation is CASRDAGAYEQYF.

This clonotype occurred many times. V usage is TRBV24-1 and J usage is TRBJ1-1; D not resolved. The germline CDR1 and CDR2 sequences are KGHDR and SFDVKD. The CDR3 is made up of 12 amino acids. The germline V and J ends were trimmed by 1 base and 8 bases, with 7 bases remaining between them. CDR3 sequence (DNA): TGTGCCACCAGTGATTTTGGAGGCGAAGCTTTCTTT. This gives the protein CATSDFGGEAFF.

A few counts support this clonotype. The chain joins TRBV29-1 to TRBJ2-7, with 10 positions matching TRBD2. Germline CDR1 reads SQVTM; CDR2 reads ANQGSEA. The CDR3 length is 15 residues. With 3 bases clipped from V and 5 bases from J, the junction kept 10 bases outside the gene matches. Written as DNA, the CDR3 is TGCAGCGTTGAGGGGCAGGGGCTAGCGGGAGACGAGCAGTACTTC. The encoded protein is CSVEGQGLAGDEQYF.

This clonotype was recorded at least ten times. The V call is TRBV2, the J call TRBJ1-2; the match to TRBD1 covers 8 bases. Per germline, CDR1 SNHLY and CDR2 FYNNEI. The CDR3 length is 13 residues. The V and J ends lost 4 bases and 5 bases, in that order; junction bases with no gene match: 3. CDR3 region: CASSGQGSYGYTF. The CDR3 coding sequence is TGTGCCAGCAGTGGACAGGGGTCATATGGCTACACCTTC.

The sample holds many counts of this clonotype. This sequence joins TRBV12-3 or TRBV12-4 and TRBJ2-1, with D tentatively TRBD1 (6 bases). The length of the CDR3 is 13 residues. Trimming shortened V by 10 bases and J by 8 bases, and 18 bases separated the two germline ends. CDR3: CATSQGRDDEQFF. The DNA of the CDR3 is TGTGCCACATCACAGGGTCGAGATGATGAGCAGTTCTTC.

The sample holds many counts of this clonotype. The gene calls are TRBV14 and TRBJ2-1; D is uncertain. Trimming shortened V by 1 base and J by 4 bases, and 14 bases separated the two germline ends. This CDR3 is 16 amino acids long. Per germline, CDR1 SGHDN and CDR2 FVKESK. The CDR3: CASSQAGPTGYNEQFF. For the CDR3, the DNA is TGTGCCAGCAGCCAAGCTGGCCCCACGGGTTACAATGAGCAGTTCTTC.

J is TRBJ1-1 and V is TRBV12-3 or TRBV12-4; no firm D call. Trimming cost V 1 base and J 6 bases, with 9 bases left between them. The CDR3 is made up of 13 amino acids. CDR3 DNA sequence: TGTGCCAGCAGTTTAGGCCTTTATTCTGAAGCTTTCTTT. Translating it yields CASSLGLYSEAFF.

This clonotype was counted ten times or more. The V gene is TRBV12-3 or TRBV12-4, the J gene TRBJ1-1; 10 nucleotides line up with TRBD1. CDR3 length: 16 residues. V was clipped by 6 bases and J by 6 bases; unmatched bases: 13. The CDR3 region has the DNA TGTGCCAGCAGCTATTACGGACAGGGGGGTTCCGCTGAAGCTTTCTTT. It encodes CASSYYGQGGSAEAFF.

This clonotype occurred many times. The rearrangement links TRBV4-2 to TRBJ2-1; 7 positions agree with TRBD1. Looked up from germline, CDR1 is LGHNA and CDR2 is YNFKEQ. After removal of 0 bases from V and 10 bases from J, the junction contained 6 bases not matched to a gene. The CDR3 covers 14 residues. The CDR3: CASSQDRGGREQFF. The CDR3, as DNA: TGTGCCAGCAGCCAAGATAGAGGGGGCAGGGAGCAGTTCTTC.

The chain joins TRBV19 to TRBJ2-5; 7 nucleotides align to TRBD2. Germline lookup yields CDR1 LNHDA and CDR2 SQIVND (reference sequence). The length of the CDR3 is 16 residues. J lost 3 bases, V lost 5 bases, and 12 bases had no gene match. The chain's CDR3 is CASSLGSGAGEETQYF. Written as DNA, the CDR3 is TGTGCCAGTAGTCTAGGGAGCGGGGCGGGTGAAGAGACCCAGTACTTC.

The rearrangement uses TRBV25-1 and TRBJ1-2; possible D gene TRBD1, 5 bases. Between the trimmed V and J ends, which lost 7 bases and 8 bases, there was a span of 11 bases. This CDR3 region has 11 residues. Germline assignment: CDR1 MGHDK and CDR2 SYGVNS. The chain's CDR3 is CASIGVRGYTF. The CDR3 coding sequence is TGTGCCAGCATAGGGGTCCGAGGCTACACCTTC.

This clonotype was seen many times. The chain uses TRBV29-1 and TRBJ2-7; 7 positions match TRBD1. The germline V gene has CDR1 SQVTM and CDR2 ANQGSEA. This CDR3 comprises 15 residues. J lost 3 bases, V lost 2 bases, and 10 bases had no gene match. CDR3 DNA: TGCAGCGTTGAAATCCCGGGACAGACCTACTACGAGCAGTACTTC. Encoded protein: CSVEIPGQTYYEQYF.

This clonotype was counted many times. DNA for the CDR3: TGTGCCAGCAGCCCCGGGACAGGTTTGGAGACCCAGTACTTC. It is translated as CASSPGTGLETQYF. The chain carries TRBV7-3 and TRBJ2-5; 8 bases align to TRBD1. V shed 5 bases, J shed 5 bases, and the junction held 7 bases outside the gene matches. This CDR3 is built from 14 residues. Germline assignment: CDR1 SGHTA and CDR2 FQGTGA.

The chain is built from TRBV20-1 and TRBJ1-6; no clear D gene. Looked up from germline, CDR1 is DFQATT and CDR2 is SNEGSKA (reference sequence). With 2 bases removed from V and 15 bases from J, the gap between germline ends came to 17 bases. The CDR3 runs 13 residues. In DNA, the CDR3 is TGCAGTGCTAGATCAACGACCCAGAAGGGCCTCCACTTT. Protein sequence: CSARSTTQKGLHF.

This clonotype was seen at least ten times. The chain uses TRBV20-1 and TRBJ2-2; 10 bases align to TRBD2. With 2 bases clipped from V and 3 bases from J, the junction kept 0 bases outside the gene matches. This CDR3 is built from 14 residues. In germline, CDR1 is DFQATT, CDR2 SNEGSKA (reference sequence). The CDR3, as DNA: TGCAGTGCTAGACTAGCGGGAGACACCGGGGAGCTGTTTTTT. Protein: CSARLAGDTGELFF.

This clonotype was seen a handful of times. The chain recombines TRBV12-3 or TRBV12-4 with TRBJ2-7, with TRBD1 matching 10 bases. V dropped 2 bases and J dropped 2; count of bases not matched to a gene: 6. The CDR3 spans 16 residues. The CDR3 region has the DNA TGTGCCAGCAGTTTACGTTCCGGGACAGGGGCCTACGAGCAGTACTTC. It yields the protein CASSLRSGTGAYEQYF.

This clonotype was seen repeatedly, ten times or more. The rearrangement links TRBV7-9 to TRBJ2-7, with 9 bases aligning to TRBD1. V lost 1 base and J lost 3; bases outside the gene matches: 1. CDR1 and CDR2 from the germline V gene are SEHNR and FQNEAQ (reference sequence). The CDR3 runs 14 residues. In DNA form, the CDR3 reads TGTGCCAGCAGCTTAGAGGGACAGGGCTACGAGCAGTACTTC. This codes for CASSLEGQGYEQYF.

Many counts were recorded for this clonotype. The rearrangement links TRBV7-9 to TRBJ2-1; TRBD2 agrees at 7 bases. The CDR3 spans 16 residues. V trimming: 5 bases; J trimming: 9 bases; junction bases outside the gene matches: 16. Per the germline V gene, CDR1 is SEHNR and CDR2 is FQNEAQ (reference sequence). CDR3 loop: CASSPKATSSGSEQFF. The CDR3 bases are TGTGCCAGCAGCCCAAAAGCGACTAGCAGCGGATCTGAGCAGTTCTTC. Filled out from reference TRBV7-9 and TRBJ2-1, the complete variable domain reads DTGVSQNPRHKITKRGQNVTFRCDPISEHNRLYWYRQTLGQGPEFLTYFQNEAQLEKSRLLSDRFSAERPKGSFSTLEIQRTEQGDSAMYLCASSPKATSSGSEQFFGPGTRLTVL.

This clonotype was seen a handful of times. The CDR3 here is CSVRAGTDTEAFF. CDR3 in DNA: TGCAGCGTTAGAGCGGGGACGGACACTGAAGCTTTCTTT. This rearrangement joins TRBV29-1 to TRBJ1-1; perhaps TRBD1 as D (5 bases). Germline V gives CDR1 SQVTM, CDR2 ANQGSEA. The V end lost 5 bases, the J end lost 3 bases, and 13 bases lay between the germline ends. CDR3 length equals 13 residues. The full variable domain, with the rest looked up from reference TRBV29-1 and TRBJ1-1, is SAVISQKPSRDICQRGTSLTIQCQVDSQVTMMFWYRQQPGQSLTLIATANQGSEATYESGFVIDKFPISRPNLTFSTLTVSNMSPEDSSIYLCSVRAGTDTEAFFGQGTRLTVV.

The table lists this clonotype with many counts. This rearrangement joins TRBV10-3 to TRBJ1-5, with D possibly TRBD1 on 6 matching bases. CDR1 is ENHRY and CDR2 is SYGVKD in the germline V gene. The germline V and J ends were trimmed by 0 bases and 0 bases, with 18 bases remaining between them. The CDR3 covers 19 residues. CDR3 sequence: CAISESLARQGISNQPQHF. The CDR3, as DNA: TGTGCCATCAGTGAGTCGCTGGCTAGGCAGGGGATTAGCAATCAGCCCCAGCATTTT.

This clonotype has a handful of counts. The chain employs TRBV20-1 and TRBJ1-2; 11 nucleotides agree with TRBD1. Germline assignment: CDR1 DFQATT and CDR2 SNEGSKA (reference sequence). V shed 1 base, J shed 4 bases, and the junction held 5 bases outside the gene matches. The CDR3 length is 15 residues. CDR3 in amino acids: CSARAAGTGGYGYTF. The CDR3 nucleotides read TGCAGTGCTAGAGCAGCCGGGACAGGGGGCTATGGCTACACCTTC.

The V and J genes are TRBV24-1 and TRBJ2-3; 7 positions agree with TRBD1. After removal of 3 bases from V and 0 bases from J, the junction contained 2 bases not matched to a gene. The germline gives CDR1 KGHDR, CDR2 SFDVKD. The CDR3 is made up of 15 amino acids. The CDR3 region has the DNA TGTGCCACCAGTGATACAGGGGCTAGCACAGATACGCAGTATTTT. Translation gives CATSDTGASTDTQYF.